This TCR beta chain was sequenced in a study of CD8 T cells in Susac syndrome. RNA, at about 0.45 to 1 ug, was reverse transcribed with random hexamers. TCRdb re-called the immunoSEQ multiplex PCR reads through MiXCR, storing one row per CDR3 protein. The table shows about 100,000 distinct CDR3 sequences, with 95% occurring only once. V was trimmed by 6 bases and J by 4 bases, leaving 15 bases between them. This CDR3 contains 13 residues. Germline loops: CDR1 SQVTM, CDR2 ANQGSEA. The TCR sequence derives from a human donor with Susac syndrome. V usage is TRBV29-1 and J usage is TRBJ1-2; possible D gene TRBD1, 5 bases. The specimen was CD8+ T cells from PBMCs. CDR3 bases: TGCAGCGTCCCCGGCGGGGGGGTCTATGGCTACACCTTC. Residues: CSVPGGGVYGYTF. Supplemented by reference TRBV29-1 and TRBJ1-2, the full variable domain reads SAVISQKPSRDICQRGTSLTIQCQVDSQVTMMFWYRQQPGQSLTLIATANQGSEATYESGFVIDKFPISRPNLTFSTLTVSNMSPEDSSIYLCSVPGGGVYGYTFGSGTRLTVV.